What follows is one T cell receptor beta chain and its context. The assay was immunoSEQ multiplex PCR, and TCRdb's table has in-frame clones only and misses some. This table has fewer than 800,000 clones, under 95% appearing once. The data were taken from a study of shared clonotypes between healthy human individuals. The naive CD8 population came from CD45RO-negative cells selected for CCR7, without terminally differentiated effector memory CD45RA+ cells. The CDR3 is 12 residues long. The germline V gene encodes CDR1 SGHNT and CDR2 YYREEE (reference sequence). Trimming removed 2 bases at V and 7 bases at J, with 6 bases between.

Sequencing was performed on naive CD8+ T cells sorted from blood. This clonotype originated in a man under 40 in good health. The chain joins TRBV5-4 to TRBJ2-2, with no clear D. In DNA, the CDR3 is TGTGCCAGCAGCTTCTGGGGCGGGGAGCTGTTTTTT. Encoded protein: CASSFWGGELFF.